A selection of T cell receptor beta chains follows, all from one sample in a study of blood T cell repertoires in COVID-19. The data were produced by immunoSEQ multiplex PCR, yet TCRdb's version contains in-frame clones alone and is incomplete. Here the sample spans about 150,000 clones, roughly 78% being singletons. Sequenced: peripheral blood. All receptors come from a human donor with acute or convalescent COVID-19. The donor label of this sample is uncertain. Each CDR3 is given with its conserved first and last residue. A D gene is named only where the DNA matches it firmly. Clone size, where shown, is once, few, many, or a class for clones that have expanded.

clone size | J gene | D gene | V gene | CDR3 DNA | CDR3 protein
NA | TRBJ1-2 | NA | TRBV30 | TGTGCCTGGAGTATGGCCTATGGCTACACCTTC | CAWSMAYGYTF
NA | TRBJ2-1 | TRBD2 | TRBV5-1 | TGCGCCAGCAGCTTGAACGGGGGGAGCTCCTACAATGAGCAGTTCTTC | CASSLNGGSSYNEQFF
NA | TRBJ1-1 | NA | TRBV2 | TGTGCCAGCAGAAGGAGCGGGCAGAACACTGAAGCTTTCTTT | CASRRSGQNTEAFF
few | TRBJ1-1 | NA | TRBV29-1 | TGCAGCGTTGTCGTTGGGCAGGGGACTGAAGCTTTCTTT | CSVVVGQGTEAFF
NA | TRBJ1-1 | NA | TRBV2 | TGTGCCAGCAGTCCTCCTCCGGGACAGAACACTGAAGCTTTCTTT | CASSPPPGQNTEAFF
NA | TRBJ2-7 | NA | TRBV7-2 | TGTGCCAGCAGCTTAGTCAGGGGCAACTCCTACGAGCAGTACTTC | CASSLVRGNSYEQYF
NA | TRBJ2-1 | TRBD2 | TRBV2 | TGTGCCAGCAGTGATTGGGGGGGAGGTGAGCAGTTCTTC | CASSDWGGGEQFF
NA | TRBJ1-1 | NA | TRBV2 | TGTGCCAGCACCCGAATGGGCCAGGGATTTGATGAAGCTTTCTTT | CASTRMGQGFDEAFF
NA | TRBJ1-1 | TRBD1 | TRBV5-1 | TGCGCCAGCAGCTTGACGGGACAGATGAACACTGAAGCTTTCTTT | CASSLTGQMNTEAFF
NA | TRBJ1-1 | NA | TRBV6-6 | TGTGCCAGCCTTCACAGGGCAAACACTGAAGCTTTCTTT | CASLHRANTEAFF
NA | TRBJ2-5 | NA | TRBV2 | TGTGCCAGCAGCCGAGATGGGGGGCAAGAGACCCAGTACTTC | CASSRDGGQETQYF
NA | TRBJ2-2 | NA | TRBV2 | TGTGCCAGCTCGGACCAGGGTTTGCCCGGGGAGCTGTTTTTT | CASSDQGLPGELFF
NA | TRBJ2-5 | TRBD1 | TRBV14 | TGTGCCAGCAGCCATTATCGGACAGGGCCCCAAGAGACCCAGTACTTC | CASSHYRTGPQETQYF
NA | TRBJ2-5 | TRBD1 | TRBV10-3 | TGTGCCATCAGTGAGGGGACAGGGCAAGAGACCCAGTACTTC | CAISEGTGQETQYF
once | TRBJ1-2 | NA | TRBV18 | TGTGCCAGCTCACCACCCGAGCTAGCGAACTATGGCTACACCTTC | CASSPPELANYGYTF
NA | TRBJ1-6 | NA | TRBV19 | TGTGCCAGTGGTGGCCCTTTTTCACCCCTCCACTTT | CASGGPFSPLHF
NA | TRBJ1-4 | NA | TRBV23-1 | TGCGCCAGCAGTCCATGGGGGAGGGAAAAACTGTTTTTT | CASSPWGREKLFF
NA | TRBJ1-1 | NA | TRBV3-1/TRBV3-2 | TGTGCCAGCATCGGGTCAGAGAACACTGAAGCTTTCTTT | CASIGSENTEAFF
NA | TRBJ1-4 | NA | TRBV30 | TGTGCCTGGAGTGGACGGCGGGGGAATGAAAAACTGTTTTTT | CAWSGRRGNEKLFF
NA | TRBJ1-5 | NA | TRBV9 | TGTGCCAGCAGCGTTGGGACAAGTTATCAGCCCCAGCATTTT | CASSVGTSYQPQHF
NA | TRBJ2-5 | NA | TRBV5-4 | TGTGCCAGCAGCTTGCCAGGGCGAAAGACCCAGTACTTC | CASSLPGRKTQYF
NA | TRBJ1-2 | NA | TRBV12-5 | TGTGCTAGTGGTTTGGCCGGACTTGGCTACACCTTC | CASGLAGLGYTF
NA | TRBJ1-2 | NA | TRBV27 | TGTGCCAGCAGTTTATACCAGGGCTTCAACTATGGCTACACCTTC | CASSLYQGFNYGYTF
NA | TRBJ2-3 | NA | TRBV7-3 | TGTGCCAGCAGCTCCCGACTAGGTGGGGCAGATACGCAGTATTTT | CASSSRLGGADTQYF
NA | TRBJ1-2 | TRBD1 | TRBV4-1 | TGCGCCAGCAGCAACGCCCGACAGGGGGACTATGGCTACACCTTC | CASSNARQGDYGYTF
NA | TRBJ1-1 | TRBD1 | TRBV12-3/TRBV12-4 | TGTGCCAGCAGTCGGGACAGGAACACTGAAGCTTTCTTT | CASSRDRNTEAFF
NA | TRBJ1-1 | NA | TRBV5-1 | TGCGCCAGCAGCTATAGGACAGTTGCAAACACTGAAGCTTTCTTT | CASSYRTVANTEAFF
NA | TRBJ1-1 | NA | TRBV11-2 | TGTGCCAGCAGCTTTGGTCGGGGAAGAGTGAACACTGAAGCTTTCTTT | CASSFGRGRVNTEAFF
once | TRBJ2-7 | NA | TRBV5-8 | TGTGCCAGCAGCTTGGCCCCCGCAATCAGGGCGCAGTACTTC | CASSLAPAIRAQYF
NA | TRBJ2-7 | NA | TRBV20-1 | TGCAGTGCTAGTGCCCACGGGGTGGACTACGAGCAGTACTTC | CSASAHGVDYEQYF
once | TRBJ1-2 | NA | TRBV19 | TGTGCCAGTAGTATCCGACGGGGGGGTGGCTACACCTTC | CASSIRRGGGYTF
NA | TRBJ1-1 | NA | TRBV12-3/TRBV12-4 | TGTGCCAGCAACCGGGGCGGGAGCAAAGCTTTCTTT | CASNRGGSKAFF
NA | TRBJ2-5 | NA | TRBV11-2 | TGTGCCAGCAGCTTTACGAGTACCACTCCTGCACAGACCCAGTACTTC | CASSFTSTTPAQTQYF
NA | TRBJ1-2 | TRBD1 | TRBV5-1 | TGCGCCAGCAGCCCCGCGGCCTTGACAGGGGCGGATGGCTACACCTTC | CASSPAALTGADGYTF
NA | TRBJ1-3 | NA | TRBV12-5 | TGTGCTAGTGGAGGAGGGACGGGTAGCTCTGGAAACACCATATATTTT | CASGGGTGSSGNTIYF
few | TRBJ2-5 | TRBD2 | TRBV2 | TGTGCCAGCAGGGCTAGCGGGGGACAAGAGACCCAGTACTTC | CASRASGGQETQYF
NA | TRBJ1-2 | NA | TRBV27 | TGTGCCAGCAGTTTACAGGGACAAGGGTATGGCTACACCTTC | CASSLQGQGYGYTF
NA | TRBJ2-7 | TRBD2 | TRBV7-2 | TGTGCCAGCAGCTTAGAAGGTGCTAGCGGGTCCTACGAGCAGTACTTC | CASSLEGASGSYEQYF
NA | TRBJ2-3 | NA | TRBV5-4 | TGTGCCAGCAGCTCTCTCTCGGAGGGTGCTACGCAGTATTTT | CASSSLSEGATQYF
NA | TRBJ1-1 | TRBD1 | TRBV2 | TGTGCCAGCAATCTGGACAGGGTGCTGAACACTGAAGCTTTCTTT | CASNLDRVLNTEAFF
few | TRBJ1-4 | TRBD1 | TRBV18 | TGTGCCAGCTCACCACGGGGACAGGGGTTGGAGGAAAAACTGTTTTTT | CASSPRGQGLEEKLFF
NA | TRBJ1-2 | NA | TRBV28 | TGTGCCAGCAGTTCCTCCGGGACTGGAATCGGCTATGGCTACACCTTC | CASSSSGTGIGYGYTF
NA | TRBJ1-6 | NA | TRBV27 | TGTGCCAGCAGACCCCTGACCGGGACGGCGGGGTCACCCCTCCACTTT | CASRPLTGTAGSPLHF
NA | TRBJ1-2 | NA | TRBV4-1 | TGCGCCAGCAGCCAAGAGGGCAGCGGACGTGATGGCTACACCTTC | CASSQEGSGRDGYTF
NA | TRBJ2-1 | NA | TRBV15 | TGTGCCACCAGCAGAGATGACCGGGGGAGACATTACAATGAGCAGTTCTTC | CATSRDDRGRHYNEQFF
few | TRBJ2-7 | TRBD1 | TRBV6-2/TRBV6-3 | TGTGCCAGCAGTTACGTTGCAGGGGGCGTCCACTACGAGCAGTACTTC | CASSYVAGGVHYEQYF
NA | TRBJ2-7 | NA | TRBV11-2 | TGTGCCAGCAGCTTAGATCATTATAGCTACGAGCAGTACTTC | CASSLDHYSYEQYF
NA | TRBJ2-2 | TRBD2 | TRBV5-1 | TGCGCCAGCAGCTTCCGGACTAGGGGAACCGGGGAGCTGTTTTTT | CASSFRTRGTGELFF
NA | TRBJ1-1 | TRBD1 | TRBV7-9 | TGTGCCAGCAGCTCAAACCCGGGACAGATGATGAACACTGAAGCTTTCTTT | CASSSNPGQMMNTEAFF
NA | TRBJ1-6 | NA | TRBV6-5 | TGTGCCACCCAGCAGACTTTCGGGGGTTCACCCCTCCACTTT | CATQQTFGGSPLHF